The 16 T cell receptor beta chains given below trace back to one sample, sequenced in a study of T cell responses to AZD1222 COVID-19 vaccine. Assay: immunoSEQ multiplex PCR; the TCRdb copy retains only in-frame clones and omits some. The sample records under 150,000 clones, 93% being singletons. Sequencing was performed on peripheral blood, taken on day 0 of AZD1222 vaccination. The receptors come from an adult in good health.

V gene TRBV9 combines with J gene TRBJ1-2, with D maybe TRBD1 (5 bases). The V gene lost 4 bases and the J gene lost 6 bases, with 7 bases spanning the gap. Germline V gene sequence: CDR1 SGDLS, CDR2 YYNGEE. The CDR3 loop spans 11 amino acids. CDR3 sequence reads: CASSSRDGYTF. The CDR3 nucleotides are TGTGCCAGCAGCTCCAGGGATGGCTACACCTTC. The entire variable domain, with the rest obtained from reference TRBV9 and TRBJ1-2, is as follows: DSGVTQTPKHLITATGQRVTLRCSPRSGDLSVYWYQQSLDQGLQFLIQYYNGEERAKGNILERFSAQQFPDLHSELNLSSLELGDSALYFCASSSRDGYTFGSGTRLTVV.

The gene calls are TRBV5-1 and TRBJ1-1; D is unclear. Germline V gives CDR1 SGHRS, CDR2 YFSETQ. Trimming pared 2 bases from V and 1 base from J, leaving 12 bases between. This CDR3 is 15 amino acids long. The CDR3 sequence: CASSLRMGRNTEAFF. As DNA, the CDR3 is TGCGCCAGCAGCTTACGGATGGGGAGGAACACTGAAGCTTTCTTT. Based on the CDR3 plus reference TRBV5-1 and TRBJ1-1, the full variable domain is KAGVTQTPRYLIKTRGQQVTLSCSPISGHRSVSWYQQTPGQGLQFLFEYFSETQRNKGNFPGRFSGRQFSNSRSEMNVSTLELGDSALYLCASSLRMGRNTEAFFGQGTRLTVV.

This chain uses TRBV7-2 with TRBJ2-7, with TRBD2 matching 12 bases. CDR3 size: 14 residues. The V and J ends lost 2 bases and 4 bases, in that order; junction bases with no gene match: 0. Germline lookup yields CDR1 SGHTA and CDR2 FQGNSA. The CDR3 here is CASSLLAGGYEQYF. CDR3 bases: TGTGCCAGCAGCTTACTAGCGGGAGGGTACGAGCAGTACTTC.

The chain combines TRBV6-2 or TRBV6-3 with TRBJ2-2; D perhaps matches TRBD2 (6 bases). The V gene lost 4 bases and the J gene lost 0 bases, with 15 bases spanning the gap. The CDR3 is made up of 17 amino acids. Germline CDR1 and CDR2: MNHEY and SVGEGT. The CDR3 region is CASSSVSGAANTGELFF. CDR3 DNA: TGTGCCAGCAGTTCTGTTAGCGGAGCCGCGAACACCGGGGAGCTGTTTTTT.

The genes are TRBV6-4 and TRBJ1-5; 9 nucleotides match TRBD1. Germline CDR1 MRHNA, CDR2 SNTAGT. V shed 5 bases and J 6 bases; nucleotides not matched to a gene: 2. CDR3 size: 13 residues. CDR3 sequence: CASSLDRGQPQHF. CDR3 nucleotides: TGTGCCAGCAGTTTGGACAGGGGTCAGCCCCAGCATTTT.

The V and J genes are TRBV4-1 and TRBJ2-5; D might be TRBD1 (6 bases). The V end was cut by 2 bases, the J end by 4 bases, with 8 bases between. CDR1 and CDR2 (germline): MGHRA, YSYEKL. The CDR3 spans 13 residues. The chain's CDR3 is CASSQPGAETQYF. The CDR3, as DNA: TGCGCCAGCAGCCAACCAGGGGCAGAGACCCAGTACTTC.

This chain links TRBV12-5 with TRBJ2-1, with D possibly TRBD2 on 5 matching bases. The germline gives CDR1 LGHNT, CDR2 FRNRAP. The CDR3 runs to 14 residues. Trimming took off 6 bases at V and 8 bases at J, with 17 bases between the two ends. The CDR3 sequence is CASGPRGRFDEQFF. CDR3 in DNA: TGTGCTAGTGGCCCTCGGGGTAGATTCGATGAGCAGTTCTTC.

This clone has only one observation. The chain combines TRBV5-4 with TRBJ1-2; D is unclear. V lost 0 bases, J lost 3 bases, and 9 bases lay in between. Germline V gene lookup returns CDR1 SGHNT and CDR2 YYREEE (reference sequence). The CDR3 covers 14 residues. The CDR3 DNA sequence: TGTGCCAGCAGCTTGGGCCGCTCTGACTATGGCTACACCTTC. Its protein is CASSLGRSDYGYTF. Based on the CDR3 plus reference TRBV5-4 and TRBJ1-2, the full variable domain is ETGVTQSPTHLIKTRGQQVTLRCSSQSGHNTVSWYQQALGQGPQFIFQYYREEENGRGNFPPRFSGLQFPNYSSELNVNALELDDSALYLCASSLGRSDYGYTFGSGTRLTVV.

The chain is built from TRBV9 and TRBJ1-2, with no clear D. This CDR3 is 11 amino acids long. Germline-derived CDR1 and CDR2 are SGDLS and YYNGEE. Trimming cost V 5 bases and J 8 bases, with 10 bases left between them. The CDR3 spells CASRKTGGYTF. For the CDR3, the DNA is TGTGCCAGCAGAAAAACGGGCGGCTACACCTTC.

The chain joins TRBV7-3 to TRBJ2-2; no firm D call. Germline CDR1 reads SGHTA; CDR2 reads FQGTGA. The CDR3 contains 16 residues. V lost 1 base and J lost 4, with 13 bases in between. Here the CDR3 reads CASSLKDPLTTGELFF. In DNA form, the CDR3 reads TGTGCCAGCAGCTTAAAGGACCCATTAACCACCGGGGAGCTGTTTTTT.

In nucleotides, the CDR3 is TGTGCCAGCAGCGTACTTCCTCAGGGTGAGCAGTTCTTC. Amino acid sequence: CASSVLPQGEQFF. This chain links TRBV5-6 with TRBJ2-1; TRBD1 is a possible D gene (5 bases). Germline V gene sequence: CDR1 SGHDT, CDR2 YYEEEE. V lost 4 bases to trimming and J lost 9 bases, with 14 bases between them. This CDR3 has 13 residues.

CDR3 region: CASSLDPVVGGGGGFF. CDR3 DNA: TGTGCCAGCAGCTTAGACCCCGTGGTAGGGGGCGGGGGAGGTTTCTTT. The chain is built from TRBV11-2 and TRBJ1-1, with TRBD1 matching 7 bases. The CDR3 is 16 amino acids. Germline V gene sequence: CDR1 SGHAT, CDR2 FQNNGV. Unmatched junction bases numbered 17, after V lost 0 bases and J lost 13 bases.

This clone came up once. The chain has TRBV2 and TRBJ1-4; D ambiguous. Germline values: CDR1 SNHLY, CDR2 FYNNEI. The CDR3 extends over 14 amino acids. Trimming removed 6 bases at V and 8 bases at J, with 16 bases between. DNA for the CDR3: TGTGCCAGCAGCGCCTTACCTAGAGGGGAAAAACTGTTTTTT. This gives the protein CASSALPRGEKLFF.

The chain employs TRBV30 and TRBJ1-1; D not resolved. The germline gives CDR1 GTSNPN, CDR2 SVGIG (reference sequence). The V and J ends lost 0 bases and 5 bases respectively, with 7 bases between them. The CDR3 consists of 12 residues. CDR3 sequence (DNA): TGTGCCTGGAGTGTGGGAAGAACTGAAGCTTTCTTT. This translates into CAWSVGRTEAFF.

This clone was seen a single time. V usage is TRBV2 and J usage is TRBJ2-7; D possibly corresponds to TRBD1 (7 bases). Trimming pared 1 base from V and 2 bases from J, leaving 12 bases between. This CDR3 is built from 15 residues. CDR1 is SNHLY and CDR2 is FYNNEI in the germline V gene. Written as DNA, the CDR3 is TGTGCCAGCAGTGAAGGACAGGGAGGACCCTACGAGCAGTACTTC. Its translation: CASSEGQGGPYEQYF.

V usage is TRBV7-3 and J usage is TRBJ2-1; TRBD1 matches at 7 bases. This CDR3 comprises 16 residues. Germline V gene sequence: CDR1 SGHTA, CDR2 FQGTGA. With V trimmed by 1 base and J by 8 bases, 11 bases remained unmatched. CDR3 in DNA: TGTGCCAGCAGCTTAAGTGCTAGCAGGGGGTACGATGAGCAGTTCTTC. Translating gives CASSLSASRGYDEQFF.